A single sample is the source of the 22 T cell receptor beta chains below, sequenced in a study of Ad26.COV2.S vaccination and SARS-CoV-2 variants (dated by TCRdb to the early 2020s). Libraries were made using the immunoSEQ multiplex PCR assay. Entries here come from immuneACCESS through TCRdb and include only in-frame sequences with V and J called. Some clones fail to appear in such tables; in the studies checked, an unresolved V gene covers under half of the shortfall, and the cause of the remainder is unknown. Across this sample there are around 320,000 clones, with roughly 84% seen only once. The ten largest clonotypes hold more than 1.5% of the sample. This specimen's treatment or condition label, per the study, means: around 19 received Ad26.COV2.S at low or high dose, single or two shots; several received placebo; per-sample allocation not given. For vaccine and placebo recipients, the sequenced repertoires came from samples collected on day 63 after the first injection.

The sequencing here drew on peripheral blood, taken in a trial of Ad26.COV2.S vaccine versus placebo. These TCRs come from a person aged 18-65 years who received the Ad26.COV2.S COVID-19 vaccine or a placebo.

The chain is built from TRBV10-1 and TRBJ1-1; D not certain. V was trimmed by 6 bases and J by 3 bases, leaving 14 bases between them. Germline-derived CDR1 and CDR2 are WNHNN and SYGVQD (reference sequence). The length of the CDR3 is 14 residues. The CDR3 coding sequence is TGCGCCAGCAGGGGTTGTTGGGAGGACACTGAAGCTTTCTTT. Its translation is CASRGCWEDTEAFF.

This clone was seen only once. CDR3 bases: TGCGCCAGCAGCTCTGGGGCCAGGGGAAGCACAGATACGCAGTATTTT. Amino acid sequence: CASSSGARGSTDTQYF. The chain couples TRBV5-1 to TRBJ2-3, with a tentative D call TRBD1 (6 bases). Trimming left V 3 bases short and J 0 bases short, with 14 bases between. This CDR3 is built from 16 residues. Looked up from germline, CDR1 is SGHRS and CDR2 is YFSETQ.

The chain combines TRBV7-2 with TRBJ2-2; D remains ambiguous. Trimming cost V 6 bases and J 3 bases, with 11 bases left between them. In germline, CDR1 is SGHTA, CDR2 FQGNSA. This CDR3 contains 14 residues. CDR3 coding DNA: TGTGCCAGCAGTCTTGACCCATACACCGGGGAGCTGTTTTTT. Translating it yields CASSLDPYTGELFF.

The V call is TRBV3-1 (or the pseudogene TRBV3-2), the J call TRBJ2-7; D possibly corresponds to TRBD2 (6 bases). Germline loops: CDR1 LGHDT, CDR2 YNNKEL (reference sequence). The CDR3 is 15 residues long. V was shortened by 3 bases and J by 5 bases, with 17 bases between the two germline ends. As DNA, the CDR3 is TGTGCCAGCAGCCAGGCTCTAGCGCTTAGCCACGAGCAGTACTTC. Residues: CASSQALALSHEQYF.

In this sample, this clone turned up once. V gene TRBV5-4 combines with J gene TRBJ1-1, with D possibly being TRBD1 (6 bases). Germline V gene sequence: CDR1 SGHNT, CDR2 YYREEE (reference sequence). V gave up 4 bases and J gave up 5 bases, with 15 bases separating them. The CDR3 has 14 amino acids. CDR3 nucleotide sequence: TGTGCCAGCAGCCCTAGGGGGGGATTAACTGAAGCTTTCTTT. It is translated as CASSPRGGLTEAFF.

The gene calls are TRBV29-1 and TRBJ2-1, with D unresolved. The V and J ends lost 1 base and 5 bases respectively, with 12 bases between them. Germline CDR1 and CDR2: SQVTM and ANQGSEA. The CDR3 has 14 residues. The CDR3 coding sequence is TGCAGCGTTGAAGGAGACAATAGGGACAATGAGCAGTTCTTC. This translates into CSVEGDNRDNEQFF.

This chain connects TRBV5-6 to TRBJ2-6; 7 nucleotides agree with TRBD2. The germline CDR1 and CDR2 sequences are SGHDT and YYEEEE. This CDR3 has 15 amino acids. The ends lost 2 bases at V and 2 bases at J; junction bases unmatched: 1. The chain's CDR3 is CASSLAGTGANVLTF. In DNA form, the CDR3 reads TGTGCCAGCAGCTTAGCGGGGACTGGGGCCAACGTCCTGACTTTC.

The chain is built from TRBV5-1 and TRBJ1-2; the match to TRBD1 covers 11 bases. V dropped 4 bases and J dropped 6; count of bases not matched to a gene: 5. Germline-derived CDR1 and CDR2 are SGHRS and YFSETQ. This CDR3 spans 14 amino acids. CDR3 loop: CASSLGTGGNGYTF. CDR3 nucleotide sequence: TGCGCCAGCAGCCTGGGGACAGGGGGAAATGGCTACACCTTC.

CDR3 residues: CASSYRASGRSSYNEQFF. DNA of the CDR3: TGTGCCAGCAGTTACAGGGCTAGCGGGAGGAGCTCCTACAATGAGCAGTTCTTC. The chain is built from TRBV6-2 or TRBV6-3 and TRBJ2-1, with 11 bases matching TRBD2. The V gene end was trimmed by 2 bases and the J gene end by 0 bases; junction bases not matched to a gene: 6. Per germline, CDR1 MNHEY and CDR2 SVGEGT. The CDR3 runs 18 residues.

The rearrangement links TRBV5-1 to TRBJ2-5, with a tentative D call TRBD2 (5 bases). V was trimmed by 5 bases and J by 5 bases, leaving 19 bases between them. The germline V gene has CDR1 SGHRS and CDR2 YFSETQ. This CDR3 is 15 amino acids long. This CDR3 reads CASRDAGLTRETQYF. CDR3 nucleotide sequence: TGCGCCAGCAGGGACGCCGGACTCACCAGGGAGACCCAGTACTTC.

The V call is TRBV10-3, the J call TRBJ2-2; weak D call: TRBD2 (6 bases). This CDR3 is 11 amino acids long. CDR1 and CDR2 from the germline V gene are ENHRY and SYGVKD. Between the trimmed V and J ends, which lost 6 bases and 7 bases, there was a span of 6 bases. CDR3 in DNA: TGTGCCATCAGGGGAGGCGGGGAGCTGTTTTTT. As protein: CAIRGGGELFF.

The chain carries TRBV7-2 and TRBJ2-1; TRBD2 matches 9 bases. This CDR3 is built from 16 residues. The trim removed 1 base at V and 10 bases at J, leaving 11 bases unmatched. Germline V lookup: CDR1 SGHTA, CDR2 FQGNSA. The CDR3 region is CASSLVAGGPRAEQFF. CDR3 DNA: TGTGCCAGCAGCTTAGTCGCGGGGGGGCCTCGGGCGGAGCAGTTCTTC.

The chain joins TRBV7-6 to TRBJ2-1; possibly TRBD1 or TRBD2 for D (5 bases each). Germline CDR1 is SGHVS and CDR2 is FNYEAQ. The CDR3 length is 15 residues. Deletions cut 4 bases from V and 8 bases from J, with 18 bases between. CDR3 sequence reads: CASSSQSSGSDEQFF. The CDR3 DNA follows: TGTGCCAGCAGCTCTCAAAGCTCAGGGAGCGATGAGCAGTTCTTC.

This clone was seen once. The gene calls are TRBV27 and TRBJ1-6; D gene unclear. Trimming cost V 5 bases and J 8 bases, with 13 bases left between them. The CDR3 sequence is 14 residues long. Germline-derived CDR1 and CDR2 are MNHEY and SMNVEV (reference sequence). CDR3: CASSPRRRDSPLHF. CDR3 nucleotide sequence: TGTGCCAGCAGTCCCAGGAGGCGGGATTCACCCCTCCACTTT.

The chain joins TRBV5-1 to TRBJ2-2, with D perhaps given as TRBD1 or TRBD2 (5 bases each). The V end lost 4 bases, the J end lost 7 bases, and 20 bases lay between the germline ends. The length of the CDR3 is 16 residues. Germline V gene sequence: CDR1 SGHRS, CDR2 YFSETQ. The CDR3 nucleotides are TGCGCCAGCAGCCCGGGGACGTCCAAGGGTCACGGGGAGCTGTTTTTT. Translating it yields CASSPGTSKGHGELFF.

The CDR3 here is CASSPGTGNSPLHF. The CDR3 DNA reads as TGTGCCAGCAGTCCCGGGACAGGGAATTCACCCCTCCACTTT. The V gene is TRBV6-5, the J gene TRBJ1-6; 9 nucleotides match TRBD1. The CDR3 runs to 14 residues. CDR1 and CDR2 from the germline V gene are MNHEY and SVGAGI. With V trimmed by 5 bases and J by 7 bases, 3 bases remained unmatched.

In nucleotides, the CDR3 is TGTGCCAGCAGCGTAGGCAATAACTATGGCTACACCTTC. The encoded protein is CASSVGNNYGYTF. The V gene is TRBV9, the J gene TRBJ1-2; D gene ambiguous. The CDR3 length is 13 residues. Germline V gene lookup returns CDR1 SGDLS and CDR2 YYNGEE. Trimming pared 0 bases from V and 1 base from J, leaving 4 bases between.

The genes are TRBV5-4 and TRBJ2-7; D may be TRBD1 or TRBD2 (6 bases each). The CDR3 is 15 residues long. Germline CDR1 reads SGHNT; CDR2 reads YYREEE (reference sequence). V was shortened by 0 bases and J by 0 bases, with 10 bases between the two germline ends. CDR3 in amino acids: CASSLGGASSYEQYF. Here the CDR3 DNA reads TGTGCCAGCAGCTTGGGGGGGGCCAGCTCCTACGAGCAGTACTTC.

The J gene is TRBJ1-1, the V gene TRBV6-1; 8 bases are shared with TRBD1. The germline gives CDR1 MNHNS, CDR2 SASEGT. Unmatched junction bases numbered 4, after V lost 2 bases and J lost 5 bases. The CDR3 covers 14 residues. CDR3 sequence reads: CASSELTGVTEAFF. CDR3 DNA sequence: TGTGCCAGCAGTGAACTGACAGGGGTGACTGAAGCTTTCTTT.

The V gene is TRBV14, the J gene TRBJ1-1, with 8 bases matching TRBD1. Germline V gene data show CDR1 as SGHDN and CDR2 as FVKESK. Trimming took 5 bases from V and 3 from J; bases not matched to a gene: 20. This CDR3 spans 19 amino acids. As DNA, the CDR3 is TGTGCCAGCAGCAAAATATTCCCCAGGGGGCGATTGAGTGACACTGAAGCTTTCTTT. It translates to CASSKIFPRGRLSDTEAFF.

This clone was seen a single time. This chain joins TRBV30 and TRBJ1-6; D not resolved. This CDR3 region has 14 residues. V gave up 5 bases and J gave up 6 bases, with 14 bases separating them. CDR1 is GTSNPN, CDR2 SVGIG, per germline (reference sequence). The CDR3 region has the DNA TGTGCCTGGCACCAGATAGCCCTTAATTCACCCCTCCACTTT. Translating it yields CAWHQIALNSPLHF. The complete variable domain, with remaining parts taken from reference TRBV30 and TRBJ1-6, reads SQTIHQWPATLVQPVGSPLSLECTVEGTSNPNLYWYRQAAGRGLQLLFYSVGIGQISSEVPQNLSASRPQDRQFILSSKKLLLSDSGFYLCAWHQIALNSPLHFGNGTRLTVT.

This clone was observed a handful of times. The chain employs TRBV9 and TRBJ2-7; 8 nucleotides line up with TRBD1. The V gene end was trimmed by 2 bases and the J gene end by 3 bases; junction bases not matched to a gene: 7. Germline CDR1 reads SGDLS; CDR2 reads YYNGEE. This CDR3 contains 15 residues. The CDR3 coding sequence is TGTGCCAGCAGCGTTTCAGGACAGGGATACTACGAGCAGTACTTC. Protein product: CASSVSGQGYYEQYF.